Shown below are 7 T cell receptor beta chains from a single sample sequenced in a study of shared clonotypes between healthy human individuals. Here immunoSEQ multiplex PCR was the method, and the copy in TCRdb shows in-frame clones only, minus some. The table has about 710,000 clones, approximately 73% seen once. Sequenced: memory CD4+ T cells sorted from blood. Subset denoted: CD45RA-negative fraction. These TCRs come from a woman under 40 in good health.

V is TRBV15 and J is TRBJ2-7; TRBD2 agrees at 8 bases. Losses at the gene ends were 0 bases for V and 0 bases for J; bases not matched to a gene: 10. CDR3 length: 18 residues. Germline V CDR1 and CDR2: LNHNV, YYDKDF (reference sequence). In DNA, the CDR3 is TGTGCCACCAGCAGAGATCGGGCTAGCGGGTTGCTCTCCTACGAGCAGTACTTC. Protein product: CATSRDRASGLLSYEQYF.

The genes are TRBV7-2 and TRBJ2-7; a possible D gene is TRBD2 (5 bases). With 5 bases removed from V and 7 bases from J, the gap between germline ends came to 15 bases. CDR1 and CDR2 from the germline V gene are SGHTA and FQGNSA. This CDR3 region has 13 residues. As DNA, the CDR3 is TGTGCCAGCAGCCCCCAGGAGGCGCTTGAGCAGTACTTC. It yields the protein CASSPQEALEQYF.

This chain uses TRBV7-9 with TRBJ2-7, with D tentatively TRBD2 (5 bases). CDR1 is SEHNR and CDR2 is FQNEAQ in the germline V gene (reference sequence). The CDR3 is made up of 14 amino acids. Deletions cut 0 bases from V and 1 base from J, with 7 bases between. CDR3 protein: CASSLAGDSYEQYF. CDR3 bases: TGTGCCAGCAGCTTAGCGGGAGATTCCTACGAGCAGTACTTC.

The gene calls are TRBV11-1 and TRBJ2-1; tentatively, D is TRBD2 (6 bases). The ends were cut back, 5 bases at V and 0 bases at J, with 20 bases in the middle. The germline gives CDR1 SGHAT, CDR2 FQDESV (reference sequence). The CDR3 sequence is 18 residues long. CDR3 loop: CASSRQPSAISSYNEQFF. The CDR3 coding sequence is TGTGCCAGCAGCCGCCAACCTAGCGCCATAAGCTCCTACAATGAGCAGTTCTTC.

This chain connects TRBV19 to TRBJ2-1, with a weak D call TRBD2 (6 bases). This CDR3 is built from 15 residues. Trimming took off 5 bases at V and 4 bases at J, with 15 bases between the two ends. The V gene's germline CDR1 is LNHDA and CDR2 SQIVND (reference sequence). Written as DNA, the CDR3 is TGTGCCAGTAGTCGGACGGGGGAAAGGTACAATGAGCAGTTCTTC. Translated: CASSRTGERYNEQFF. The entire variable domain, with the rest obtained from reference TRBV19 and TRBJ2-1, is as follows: DGGITQSPKYLFRKEGQNVTLSCEQNLNHDAMYWYRQDPGQGLRLIYYSQIVNDFQKGDIAEGYSVSREKKESFPLTVTSAQKNPTAFYLCASSRTGERYNEQFFGPGTRLTVL.

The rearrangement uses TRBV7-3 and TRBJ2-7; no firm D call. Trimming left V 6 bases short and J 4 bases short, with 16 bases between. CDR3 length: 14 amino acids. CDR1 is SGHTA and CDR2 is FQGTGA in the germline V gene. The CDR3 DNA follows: TGTGCCAGCAGTTCGACACAGTCTGGGTACGAGCAGTACTTC. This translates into CASSSTQSGYEQYF.

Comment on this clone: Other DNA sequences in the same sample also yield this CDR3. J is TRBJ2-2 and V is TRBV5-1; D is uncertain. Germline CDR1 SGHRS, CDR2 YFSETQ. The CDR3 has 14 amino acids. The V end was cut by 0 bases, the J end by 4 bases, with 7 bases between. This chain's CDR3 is CASSLVAGTGELFF. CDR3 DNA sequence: TGCGCCAGCAGCTTGGTCGCCGGCACCGGGGAGCTGTTTTTT.